This TCR beta chain was sequenced during a study of blood T cell repertoires in COVID-19. As for the study in general: Both acute and convalescent COVID-19 samples were obtained from the United States, Italy and Spain.

Only in-frame clones appear in the TCRdb table, and some are missing; sequencing was by immunoSEQ multiplex PCR. The data show about 180,000 clones, approximately 84% seen once. This CDR3 contains 16 residues. V was cut by 10 bases and J by 6 bases, with 25 bases left in between. In germline, CDR1 is SEHNR, CDR2 FQNEAQ (reference sequence). The chain couples TRBV7-9 to TRBJ2-1; D not certain. The sequencing sample was made of peripheral blood. The receptor's source is a woman aged 45-65 years with COVID-19, enrolled during active disease. DNA for the CDR3: TGTGCCATCCACCTCGCGCAGCGCCCGCTACTCAATGAGCAGTTCTTC. Protein sequence: CAIHLAQRPLLNEQFF. Drawing the rest from reference TRBV7-9 and TRBJ2-1, the complete variable domain is DTGVSQNPRHKITKRGQNVTFRCDPISEHNRLYWYRQTLGQGPEFLTYFQNEAQLEKSRLLSDRFSAERPKGSFSTLEIQRTEQGDSAMYLCAIHLAQRPLLNEQFFGPGTRLTVL.